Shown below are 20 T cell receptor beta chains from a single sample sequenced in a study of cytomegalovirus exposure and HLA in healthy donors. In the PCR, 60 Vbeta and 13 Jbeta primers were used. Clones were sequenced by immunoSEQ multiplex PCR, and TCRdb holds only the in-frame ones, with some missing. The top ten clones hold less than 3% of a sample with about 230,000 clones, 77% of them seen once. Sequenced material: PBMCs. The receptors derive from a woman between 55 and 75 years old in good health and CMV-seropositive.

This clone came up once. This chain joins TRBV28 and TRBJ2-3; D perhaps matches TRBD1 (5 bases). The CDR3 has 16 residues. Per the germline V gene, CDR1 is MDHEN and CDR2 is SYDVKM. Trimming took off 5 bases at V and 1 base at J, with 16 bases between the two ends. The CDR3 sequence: CASSGFLTDRTDTQYF. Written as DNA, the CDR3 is TGTGCCAGCAGTGGGTTCTTGACAGACCGCACAGATACGCAGTATTTT.

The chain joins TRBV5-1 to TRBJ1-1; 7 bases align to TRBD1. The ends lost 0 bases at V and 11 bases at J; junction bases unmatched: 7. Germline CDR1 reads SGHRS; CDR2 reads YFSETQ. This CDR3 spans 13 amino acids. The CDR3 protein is CASSLDIQGRAFF. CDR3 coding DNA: TGCGCCAGCAGCTTGGATATACAGGGGAGGGCTTTCTTT.

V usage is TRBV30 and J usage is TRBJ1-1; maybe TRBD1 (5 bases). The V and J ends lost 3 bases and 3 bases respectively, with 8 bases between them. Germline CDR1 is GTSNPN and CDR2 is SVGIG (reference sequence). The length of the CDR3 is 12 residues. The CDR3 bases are TGTGCCTGGAGCAGGGACTACACTGAAGCTTTCTTT. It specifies CAWSRDYTEAFF.

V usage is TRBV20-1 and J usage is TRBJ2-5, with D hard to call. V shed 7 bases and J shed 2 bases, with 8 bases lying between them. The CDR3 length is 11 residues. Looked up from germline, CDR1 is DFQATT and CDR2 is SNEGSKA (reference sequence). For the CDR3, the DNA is TGCAGTGTCCGGGTACAAGAGACCCAGTACTTC. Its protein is CSVRVQETQYF.

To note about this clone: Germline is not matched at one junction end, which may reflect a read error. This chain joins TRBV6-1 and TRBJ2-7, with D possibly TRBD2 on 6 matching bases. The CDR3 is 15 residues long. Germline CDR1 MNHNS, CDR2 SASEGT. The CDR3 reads CANSESGGVSYEQYF. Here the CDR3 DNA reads TGTGCCAACAGTGAAAGTGGCGGGGTCTCCTACGAGCAGTACTTC.

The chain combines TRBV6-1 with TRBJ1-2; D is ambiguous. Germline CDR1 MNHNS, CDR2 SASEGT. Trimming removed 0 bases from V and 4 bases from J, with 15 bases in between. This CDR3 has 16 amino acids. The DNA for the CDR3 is TGTGCCAGCAGTGAAGCTCACTTATTTGAGGGCTATGGCTACACCTTC. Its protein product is CASSEAHLFEGYGYTF.

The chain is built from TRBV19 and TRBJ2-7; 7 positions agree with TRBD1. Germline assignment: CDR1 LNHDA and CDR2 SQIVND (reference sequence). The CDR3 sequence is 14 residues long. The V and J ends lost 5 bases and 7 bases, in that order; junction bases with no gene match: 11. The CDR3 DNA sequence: TGTGCCAGTAGTCCCCGGGACAGACATGGGGAGCAGTACTTC. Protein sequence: CASSPRDRHGEQYF. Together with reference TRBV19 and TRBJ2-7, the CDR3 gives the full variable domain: DGGITQSPKYLFRKEGQNVTLSCEQNLNHDAMYWYRQDPGQGLRLIYYSQIVNDFQKGDIAEGYSVSREKKESFPLTVTSAQKNPTAFYLCASSPRDRHGEQYFGPGTRLTVT.

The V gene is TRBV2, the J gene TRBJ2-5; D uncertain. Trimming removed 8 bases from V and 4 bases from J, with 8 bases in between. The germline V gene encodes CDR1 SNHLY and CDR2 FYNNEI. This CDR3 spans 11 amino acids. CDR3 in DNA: TGTGCCAGCGCTGCGTTAGAGACCCAGTACTTC. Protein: CASAALETQYF.

DNA of the CDR3: TGTGCCAGCAGCCAACAGGGAGGCGCCGGGGGCTACACCTTC. It yields the protein CASSQQGGAGGYTF. The V and J genes are TRBV14 and TRBJ1-2, with D perhaps matching TRBD1 (5 bases). The germline CDR1 and CDR2 sequences are SGHDN and FVKESK. The V end was cut by 2 bases, the J end by 8 bases, with 15 bases between. CDR3 length equals 14 residues.

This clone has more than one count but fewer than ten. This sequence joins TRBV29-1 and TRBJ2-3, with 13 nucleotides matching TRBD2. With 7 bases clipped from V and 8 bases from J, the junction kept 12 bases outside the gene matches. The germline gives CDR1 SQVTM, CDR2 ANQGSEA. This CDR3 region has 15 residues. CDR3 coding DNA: TGCAGCGCCCGAACTAGCGGGGGGGCCGAAGGTACGCAGTATTTT. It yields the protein CSARTSGGAEGTQYF.

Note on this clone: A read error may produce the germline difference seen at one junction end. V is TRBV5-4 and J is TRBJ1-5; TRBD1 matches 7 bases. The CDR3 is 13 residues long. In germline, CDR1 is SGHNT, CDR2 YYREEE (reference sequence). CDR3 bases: TGTGTCAGCAGCGTTCAGGGGGATCAGCCCCAGCATTTT. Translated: CVSSVQGDQPQHF.

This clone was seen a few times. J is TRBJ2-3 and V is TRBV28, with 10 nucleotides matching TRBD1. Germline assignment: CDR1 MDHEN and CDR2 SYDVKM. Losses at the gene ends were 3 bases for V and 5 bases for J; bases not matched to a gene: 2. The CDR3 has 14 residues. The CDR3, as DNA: TGTGCCAGCAGTTTTGGGACAGGGGTAGATACGCAGTATTTT. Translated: CASSFGTGVDTQYF.

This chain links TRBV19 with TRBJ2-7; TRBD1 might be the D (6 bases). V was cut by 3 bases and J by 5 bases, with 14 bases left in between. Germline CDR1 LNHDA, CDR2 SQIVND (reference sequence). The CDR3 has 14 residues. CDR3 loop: CASSIQGSRNEQYF. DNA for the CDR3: TGTGCCAGTAGTATCCAGGGGTCTCGGAACGAGCAGTACTTC.

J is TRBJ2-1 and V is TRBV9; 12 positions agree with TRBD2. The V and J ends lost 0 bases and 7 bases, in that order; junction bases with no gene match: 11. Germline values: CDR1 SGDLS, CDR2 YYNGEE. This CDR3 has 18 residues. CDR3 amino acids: CASSVAFTSGRIVNEQFF. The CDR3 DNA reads TGTGCCAGCAGCGTAGCTTTTACTAGCGGGAGGATAGTGAATGAGCAGTTCTTC.

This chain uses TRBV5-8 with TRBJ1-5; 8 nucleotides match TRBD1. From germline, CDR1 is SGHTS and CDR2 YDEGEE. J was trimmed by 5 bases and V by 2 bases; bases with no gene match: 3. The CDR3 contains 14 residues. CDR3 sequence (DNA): TGTGCCAGCAGCTTCGGACAGGGATATCAGCCCCAGCATTTT. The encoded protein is CASSFGQGYQPQHF.

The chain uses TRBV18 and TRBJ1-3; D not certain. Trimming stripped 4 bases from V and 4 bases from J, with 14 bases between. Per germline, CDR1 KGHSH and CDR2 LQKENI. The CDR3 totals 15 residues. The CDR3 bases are TGTGCCAGCTCACTGACACGGGAGACCGGAAACACCATATATTTT. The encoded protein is CASSLTRETGNTIYF.

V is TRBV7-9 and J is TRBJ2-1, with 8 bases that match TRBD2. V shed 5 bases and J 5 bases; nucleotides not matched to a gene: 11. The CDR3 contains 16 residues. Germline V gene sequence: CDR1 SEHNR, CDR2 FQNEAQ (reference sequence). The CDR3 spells CASSPGTRVFHNEQFF. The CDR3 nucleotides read TGTGCCAGCAGCCCTGGGACTAGAGTTTTCCACAATGAGCAGTTCTTC.

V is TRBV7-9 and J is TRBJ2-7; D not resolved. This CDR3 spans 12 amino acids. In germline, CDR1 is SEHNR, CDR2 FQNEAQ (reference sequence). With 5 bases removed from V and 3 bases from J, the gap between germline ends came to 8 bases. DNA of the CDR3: TGTGCCAGCAGCGCGCTTGTCTACGAGCAGTACTTC. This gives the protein CASSALVYEQYF.

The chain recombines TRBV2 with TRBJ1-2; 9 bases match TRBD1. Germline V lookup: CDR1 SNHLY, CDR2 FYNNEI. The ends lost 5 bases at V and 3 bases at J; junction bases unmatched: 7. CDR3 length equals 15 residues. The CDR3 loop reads CASSKTGGFDYGYTF. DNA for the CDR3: TGTGCCAGCAGTAAAACAGGGGGCTTTGACTATGGCTACACCTTC. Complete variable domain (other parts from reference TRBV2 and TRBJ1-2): EPEVTQTPSHQVTQMGQEVILRCVPISNHLYFYWYRQILGQKVEFLVSFYNNEISEKSEIFDDQFSVERPDGSNFTLKIRSTKLEDSAMYFCASSKTGGFDYGYTFGSGTRLTVV.

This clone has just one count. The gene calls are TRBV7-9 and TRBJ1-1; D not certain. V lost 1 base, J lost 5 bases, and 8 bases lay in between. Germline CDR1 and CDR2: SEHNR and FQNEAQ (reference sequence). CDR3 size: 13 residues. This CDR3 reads CASSLVEETEAFF. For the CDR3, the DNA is TGTGCCAGCAGCTTAGTAGAAGAGACTGAAGCTTTCTTT.